Below are 18 T cell receptor beta chains sequenced from a single sample in a study of siplizumab effects on memory and regulatory T cells. Using immunoSEQ multiplex PCR, the repertoire was profiled, and TCRdb retains in-frame clones only, with some absent. The table shows fewer than 120,000 clones, with around nine tenths occurring only once. What was sequenced was CD4+ T cells sorted from blood. The receptors originated from a human donor in good health.

This rearrangement joins TRBV10-3 to TRBJ2-7; D not resolved. Germline V lookup: CDR1 ENHRY, CDR2 SYGVKD. Trimming cost V 0 bases and J 2 bases, with 8 bases left between them. The CDR3 sequence is 14 residues long. The CDR3 here is CAISESVTPYEQYF. The CDR3 DNA sequence: TGTGCCATCAGTGAGTCGGTGACCCCCTACGAGCAGTACTTC.

The chain carries TRBV25-1 and TRBJ2-3; TRBD1 aligns across 10 bases. V was clipped by 1 base and J by 4 bases; unmatched bases: 2. In germline, CDR1 is MGHDK, CDR2 SYGVNS. This CDR3 comprises 15 residues. The CDR3 region is CASSELGQGSDTQYF. CDR3 nucleotide sequence: TGTGCCAGCAGTGAATTGGGACAGGGGTCAGATACGCAGTATTTT.

V is TRBV18 and J is TRBJ1-6, with 7 positions matching TRBD1. After removal of 3 bases from V and 11 bases from J, the junction contained 10 bases not matched to a gene. The CDR3 sequence is 15 residues long. Germline V gene lookup returns CDR1 KGHSH and CDR2 LQKENI. The CDR3 here is CASSPYRGISTPLHF. In DNA form, the CDR3 reads TGTGCCAGCTCACCCTACAGGGGAATTAGTACACCCCTCCACTTT.

The chain employs TRBV5-1 and TRBJ1-2; no clear D gene. This CDR3 region has 12 residues. Germline CDR1 is SGHRS and CDR2 is YFSETQ. V was pared by 3 bases and J by 1 base, with 4 bases between. The CDR3 is CASSYLNYGYTF. DNA for the CDR3: TGCGCCAGCAGCTATCTTAACTATGGCTACACCTTC.

The chain is built from TRBV19 and TRBJ2-7, with D uncertain. V lost 1 base, J lost 5 bases, and 12 bases lay in between. The CDR3 spans 14 residues. Germline V lookup: CDR1 LNHDA, CDR2 SQIVND (reference sequence). CDR3 amino acids: CASSIAVTSDEQYF. The CDR3 DNA reads TGTGCCAGTAGTATAGCCGTCACCTCAGACGAGCAGTACTTC.

The rearrangement links TRBV2 to TRBJ1-2; no definite D call. The CDR3 totals 14 residues. V lost 7 bases and J 7 bases, leaving 19 bases between the germline ends. Germline V gene sequence: CDR1 SNHLY, CDR2 FYNNEI. The DNA of the CDR3 is TGTGCCAGCACTTCCAGGACTGATCTTTCTGGCTACACCTTC. As protein: CASTSRTDLSGYTF.

The chain uses TRBV2 and TRBJ2-5; TRBD2 aligns across 9 bases. This CDR3 is built from 18 residues. Trimming cost V 2 bases and J 2 bases; bases outside gene matches: 12. Germline CDR1 is SNHLY and CDR2 is FYNNEI. The CDR3 coding sequence is TGTGCCAGCAGTGAAAGGCTAGCGGGGACCACCTTACAAGAGACCCAGTACTTC. Protein: CASSERLAGTTLQETQYF. Using reference TRBV2 and TRBJ2-5 for the parts outside the CDR3, the full variable domain is EPEVTQTPSHQVTQMGQEVILRCVPISNHLYFYWYRQILGQKVEFLVSFYNNEISEKSEIFDDQFSVERPDGSNFTLKIRSTKLEDSAMYFCASSERLAGTTLQETQYFGPGTRLLVL.

V is TRBV5-1 and J is TRBJ2-7; no clear D. The CDR3 has 13 amino acids. Deletions cut 1 base from V and 1 base from J, with 6 bases between. CDR1 and CDR2 (germline): SGHRS, YFSETQ. The CDR3 nucleotides read TGCGCCAGCAGCTTGCGGGTATCCTACGAGCAGTACTTC. Translating it yields CASSLRVSYEQYF.

The gene calls are TRBV4-2 and TRBJ1-5; unclear D gene. Trimming left V 0 bases short and J 0 bases short, with 18 bases between. Germline lookup yields CDR1 LGHNA and CDR2 YNFKEQ. CDR3 length: 19 amino acids. CDR3 loop: CASSQDRLQDHYSNQPQHF. CDR3 nucleotide sequence: TGTGCCAGCAGCCAAGATAGATTGCAGGACCATTATAGCAATCAGCCCCAGCATTTT.

The genes are TRBV28 and TRBJ1-4, with 9 nucleotides matching TRBD1. V trimming: 5 bases; J trimming: 8 bases; junction bases outside the gene matches: 6. The CDR3 totals 14 residues. Germline values: CDR1 MDHEN, CDR2 SYDVKM. As DNA, the CDR3 is TGTGCCAGCAGTATGGGACAGGGTATCGAAAAACTGTTTTTT. It is translated as CASSMGQGIEKLFF. Together with reference TRBV28 and TRBJ1-4, the CDR3 gives the full variable domain: DVKVTQSSRYLVKRTGEKVFLECVQDMDHENMFWYRQDPGLGLRLIYFSYDVKMKEKGDIPEGYSVSREKKERFSLILESASTNQTSMYLCASSMGQGIEKLFFGSGTQLSVL.

This chain connects TRBV18 to TRBJ2-7; the match to TRBD1 covers 8 bases. The CDR3 runs 13 residues. Germline CDR1 KGHSH, CDR2 LQKENI. The V gene end was trimmed by 5 bases and the J gene end by 7 bases; junction bases not matched to a gene: 7. The CDR3 DNA is TGTGCCAGCTCAGATCAGGGGGCGCGTGAGCAGTACTTC. It encodes CASSDQGAREQYF.

The chain recombines TRBV5-1 with TRBJ2-2; D not certain. This CDR3 is 13 amino acids long. With 1 base removed from V and 5 bases from J, the gap between germline ends came to 6 bases. Germline V gene lookup returns CDR1 SGHRS and CDR2 YFSETQ. CDR3 region: CASSLFGTGELFF. CDR3 DNA: TGCGCCAGCAGCTTGTTCGGAACCGGGGAGCTGTTTTTT.

The J gene is TRBJ2-7, the V gene TRBV4-2; 9 bases align to TRBD1. Per the germline V gene, CDR1 is LGHNA and CDR2 is YNFKEQ. The J segment lost 0 bases and the V segment lost 3 bases, leaving 6 bases of the junction unmatched. The length of the CDR3 is 16 residues. The CDR3 protein is CASSQGRTGVSYEQYF. The CDR3 region has the DNA TGTGCCAGCAGCCAGGGTCGGACAGGGGTCTCCTACGAGCAGTACTTC.

V is TRBV29-1 and J is TRBJ1-4; the D gene is possibly TRBD1 (5 bases). Trimming removed 7 bases at V and 6 bases at J, with 12 bases between. This CDR3 is built from 12 residues. The germline V gene encodes CDR1 SQVTM and CDR2 ANQGSEA. This CDR3 is CSGRDGDEKLFF. In nucleotides, the CDR3 is TGCAGCGGCCGGGACGGTGATGAAAAACTGTTTTTT.

V is TRBV7-9 and J is TRBJ2-1, with D perhaps being TRBD1 or TRBD2 (5 bases each). CDR1 and CDR2 from the germline V gene are SEHNR and FQNEAQ (reference sequence). There are 14 residues in the CDR3. V gave up 6 bases and J gave up 9 bases, with 18 bases separating them. The DNA of the CDR3 is TGTGCCAGCAGATCCGCCGGGACCGAGGGTGAGCAGTTCTTC. Amino acid sequence: CASRSAGTEGEQFF. The whole variable domain, remainder taken from reference TRBV7-9 and TRBJ2-1, is DTGVSQNPRHKITKRGQNVTFRCDPISEHNRLYWYRQTLGQGPEFLTYFQNEAQLEKSRLLSDRFSAERPKGSFSTLEIQRTEQGDSAMYLCASRSAGTEGEQFFGPGTRLTVL.

The V gene is TRBV9, the J gene TRBJ1-5, with 8 bases aligning to TRBD1. The CDR3 totals 14 residues. V lost 3 bases, J lost 5 bases, and 4 bases stayed unmatched. CDR1 SGDLS and CDR2 YYNGEE come from the germline V gene. The CDR3 sequence is CASSADRAHQPQHF. Here the CDR3 DNA reads TGTGCCAGCAGCGCGGACAGGGCCCATCAGCCCCAGCATTTT.

The V and J genes are TRBV7-2 and TRBJ1-2, with 8 bases that match TRBD1. The ends lost 5 bases at V and 4 bases at J; junction bases unmatched: 12. CDR3 size: 16 residues. Germline V lookup: CDR1 SGHTA, CDR2 FQGNSA. CDR3 region: CASSPKIGQGFYGYTF. CDR3 nucleotide sequence: TGTGCCAGCAGCCCTAAGATTGGACAGGGCTTCTATGGCTACACCTTC.

The DNA for the CDR3 is TGTGCCAGTAGTATAAGAACTAGCGGGAAGGTTATGGCCAAAAACATTCAGTACTTC. Translated, it gives CASSIRTSGKVMAKNIQYF. The rearrangement uses TRBV19 and TRBJ2-4; 10 bases are shared with TRBD2. Unmatched junction bases numbered 11, after V lost 2 bases and J lost 1 base. CDR3 length equals 19 residues. Per germline, CDR1 LNHDA and CDR2 SQIVND (reference sequence).